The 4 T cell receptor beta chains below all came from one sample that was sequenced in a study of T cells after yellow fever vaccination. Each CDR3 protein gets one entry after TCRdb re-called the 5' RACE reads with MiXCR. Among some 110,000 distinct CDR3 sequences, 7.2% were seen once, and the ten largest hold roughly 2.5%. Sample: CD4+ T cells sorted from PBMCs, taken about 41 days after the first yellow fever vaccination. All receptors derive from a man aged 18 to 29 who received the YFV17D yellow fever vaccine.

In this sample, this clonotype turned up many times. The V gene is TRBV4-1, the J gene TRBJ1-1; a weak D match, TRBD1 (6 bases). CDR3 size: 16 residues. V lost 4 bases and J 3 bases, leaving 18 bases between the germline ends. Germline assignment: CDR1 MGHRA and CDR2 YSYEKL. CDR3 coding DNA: TGCGCCAGCAGCCCTCTCGCCTGGGGGGCGGACACTGAAGCTTTCTTT. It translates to CASSPLAWGADTEAFF.

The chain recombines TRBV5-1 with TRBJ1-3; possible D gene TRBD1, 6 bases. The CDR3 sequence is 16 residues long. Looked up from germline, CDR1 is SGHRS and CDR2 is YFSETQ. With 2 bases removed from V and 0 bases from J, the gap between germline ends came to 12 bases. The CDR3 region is CASSFVGQYSGNTIYF. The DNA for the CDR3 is TGCGCCAGCAGCTTCGTAGGACAGTACTCTGGAAACACCATATATTTT.

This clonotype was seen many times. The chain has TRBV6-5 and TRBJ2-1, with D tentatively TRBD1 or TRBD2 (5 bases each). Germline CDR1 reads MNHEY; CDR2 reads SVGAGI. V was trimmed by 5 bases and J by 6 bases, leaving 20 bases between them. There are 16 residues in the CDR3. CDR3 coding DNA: TGTGCCAGCAGTCGAGAATTGCCGGGGCCGAGCAATGAGCAGTTCTTC. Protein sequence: CASSRELPGPSNEQFF.

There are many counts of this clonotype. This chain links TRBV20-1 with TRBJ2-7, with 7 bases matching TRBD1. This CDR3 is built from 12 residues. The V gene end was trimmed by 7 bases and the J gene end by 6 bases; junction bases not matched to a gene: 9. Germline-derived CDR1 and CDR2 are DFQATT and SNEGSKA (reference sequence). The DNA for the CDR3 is TGCAGTGTACAGGGGAATCAGGGCGAGCAGTACTTC. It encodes CSVQGNQGEQYF.